This entry describes one TCR beta chain. The data are from a study of OX40 agonist ivuxolimab in advanced cancers. About the study: Every patient in dose escalation had hepatocellular carcinoma, melanoma, renal cell or head and neck cancer. Therapy given before enrollment (anti-PD-1, anti-PD-L1 or anti-CTLA-4) was allowed, and 40% to 45% had some.

Per the germline V gene, CDR1 is SGHVS and CDR2 is FQNEAQ. The CDR3 runs 12 residues. TCRdb's table, derived via immunoSEQ multiplex PCR, lists solely in-frame clones and lacks some. The repertoire holds tens of thousands of clones, with 80% as singletons. This material consisted of CD4+ or CD8+ T cells sorted from blood, taken in a trial of the OX40 agonist ivuxolimab. The sequence was collected from an adult with an advanced solid tumor such as melanoma, head and neck, liver or kidney cancer. The chain is built from TRBV7-8 and TRBJ2-1; perhaps TRBD2 as D (6 bases). The CDR3 sequence: CASGSSYNEQFF. The CDR3 coding sequence is TGTGCTAGCGGAAGCTCCTACAATGAGCAGTTCTTC. The full variable domain, completed using reference TRBV7-8 and TRBJ2-1, is GAGVSQSPRYKVAKRGQDVALRCDPISGHVSLFWYQQALGQGPEFLTYFQNEAQLDKSGLPSDRFFAERPEGSVSTLKIQRTQQEDSAVYLCASGSSYNEQFFGPGTRLTVL.